The 17 T cell receptor beta chains in this list originate from one sample, sequenced in a study of blood T cell repertoires in COVID-19. The method was immunoSEQ multiplex PCR; TCRdb's version includes in-frame clones alone and lacks a portion of them. The data show 80,000 to 100,000 clones, with 81% seen just once and 4.4% held by the top ten. The sequenced sample consisted of peripheral blood. The receptors shown here come from a man aged 60 to 69 with acute or convalescent COVID-19.

The V call is TRBV6-5, the J call TRBJ2-7; D may be TRBD1 (5 bases). Germline V gene data show CDR1 as MNHEY and CDR2 as SVGAGI. V was clipped by 0 bases and J by 4 bases, with 10 bases between them. The CDR3 runs 14 residues. The DNA for the CDR3 is TGTGCCAGCAGTTACTCGAGACAGATATACGAGCAGTACTTC. Translated, it gives CASSYSRQIYEQYF.

V is TRBV9 and J is TRBJ2-7; D gene uncertain. V shed 1 base and J shed 2 bases, with 10 bases lying between them. From germline, CDR1 is SGDLS and CDR2 YYNGEE. The CDR3 spans 14 residues. The CDR3 reads CASSVTGSPYEQYF. The CDR3 DNA reads TGTGCCAGCAGCGTAACCGGGTCCCCCTACGAGCAGTACTTC.

This clone was recorded only once. Written as DNA, the CDR3 is TGTGCCAGCAGCTTAGGCGGGGGGCGTAGGCCCCAGCATTTT. This translates into CASSLGGGRRPQHF. The chain joins TRBV13 to TRBJ1-5; tentative D call: TRBD1 (6 bases). CDR3 size: 14 residues. With 0 bases removed from V and 9 bases from J, the gap between germline ends came to 12 bases. Germline V gene lookup returns CDR1 PRHDT and CDR2 FYEKMQ (reference sequence).

Regarding this clone: One end of the junction is discordant with germline, which a read error may explain. The chain employs TRBV12-3 or TRBV12-4 and TRBJ2-3; TRBD1 aligns across 7 bases. The CDR3 has 12 residues. CDR3 sequence reads: CASRYRTGTQYF. The CDR3 region has the DNA TGTGCCAGCAGATATAGGACAGGTACGCAGTATTTT.

This clone was counted only a few times. This sequence joins TRBV5-4 and TRBJ2-7, with 10 bases matching TRBD1. The CDR3 runs to 15 residues. Germline V gene sequence: CDR1 SGHNT, CDR2 YYREEE (reference sequence). Losses at the gene ends were 3 bases for V and 2 bases for J; bases not matched to a gene: 5. The CDR3, as DNA: TGTGCCAGCAGCTCGCCGGGACAGGGGACCTACGAGCAGTACTTC. It is translated as CASSSPGQGTYEQYF.

This chain links TRBV6-6 with TRBJ2-7; the match to TRBD1 covers 7 bases. This CDR3 comprises 14 residues. The V segment lost 6 bases and the J segment 0 bases; nucleotides outside the gene matches: 5. Germline assignment: CDR1 MNHNY and CDR2 SVGAGI (reference sequence). The CDR3 nucleotides are TGTGCCAGCAGGGACAGGTCGGCCTCCTACGAGCAGTACTTC. Translating it yields CASRDRSASYEQYF.

DNA for the CDR3: TGTGCCAGCAGTACTAACAGGGCTAACTATGGCTACACCTTC. Translating gives CASSTNRANYGYTF. The chain carries TRBV27 and TRBJ1-2, with D tentatively TRBD1 (6 bases). Germline CDR1 and CDR2: MNHEY and SMNVEV (reference sequence). Trimming shortened V by 5 bases and J by 0 bases, and 10 bases separated the two germline ends. The CDR3 is made up of 14 amino acids.

Only a few counts were recorded for this clone. In DNA form, the CDR3 reads TGTGCCAGCAGCCAAGAGACAGGGTCTGGAAACACCATATATTTT. This sequence encodes CASSQETGSGNTIYF. V usage is TRBV7-8 and J usage is TRBJ1-3; 7 nucleotides match TRBD1. V dropped 5 bases and J dropped 1; count of bases not matched to a gene: 5. Germline loops: CDR1 SGHVS, CDR2 FQNEAQ. The CDR3 contains 15 residues.

This rearrangement joins TRBV4-1 to TRBJ2-1, with 11 bases lining up with TRBD2. J lost 7 bases, V lost 3 bases, and 8 bases had no gene match. Germline V gives CDR1 MGHRA, CDR2 YSYEKL. The CDR3 loop spans 16 amino acids. The CDR3 region has the DNA TGCGCCAGCAGCCATTTAAGGACTAGCGGGTGGAATGAGCAGTTCTTC. It specifies CASSHLRTSGWNEQFF.

The DNA for the CDR3 is TGTGCCAGTAGTACACGACAGGGGGCAACTCAGCCCCAGCATTTT. This codes for CASSTRQGATQPQHF. V gene TRBV19 combines with J gene TRBJ1-5; 10 nucleotides line up with TRBD1. Germline loops: CDR1 LNHDA, CDR2 SQIVND (reference sequence). V shed 4 bases and J 6 bases; nucleotides not matched to a gene: 6. This CDR3 has 15 residues.

The rearrangement uses TRBV19 and TRBJ2-7; a possible D gene is TRBD2 (5 bases). V shed 5 bases and J shed 4 bases, with 18 bases lying between them. Germline V lookup: CDR1 LNHDA, CDR2 SQIVND (reference sequence). This CDR3 has 15 amino acids. CDR3 in amino acids: CASSRRFGGLYEQYF. The CDR3, as DNA: TGTGCCAGTAGTCGGAGGTTTGGTGGGCTATACGAGCAGTACTTC.

This clone was found once. The gene calls are TRBV6-1 and TRBJ2-6, with TRBD1 identical over 10 bases. The CDR3 covers 19 residues. V gave up 2 bases and J gave up 2 bases; unmatched junction bases: 9. Germline V gene data show CDR1 as MNHNS and CDR2 as SASEGT. The CDR3 is CASSEKRGTGDPGANVLTF. In DNA, the CDR3 is TGTGCCAGCAGTGAAAAAAGAGGGACAGGGGATCCTGGGGCCAACGTCCTGACTTTC.

The rearrangement links TRBV7-2 to TRBJ2-7; 8 bases align to TRBD2. The CDR3 sequence is 15 residues long. V lost 0 bases and J lost 3; bases outside the gene matches: 4. Germline lookup yields CDR1 SGHTA and CDR2 FQGNSA. This CDR3 reads CASSLAGTSVYEQYF. CDR3 coding DNA: TGTGCCAGCAGCTTAGCCGGGACTAGTGTCTACGAGCAGTACTTC.

This clone was seen once. In DNA, the CDR3 is TGCGCCAGCAGCCAGGGACAGGGCCAAGAGACCCAGTACTTC. Its translation: CASSQGQGQETQYF. The J gene is TRBJ2-5, the V gene TRBV5-1; 9 bases match TRBD1. Germline V gene lookup returns CDR1 SGHRS and CDR2 YFSETQ. The CDR3 extends over 14 amino acids. J was trimmed by 1 base and V by 4 bases; bases with no gene match: 2.

Only a few counts were recorded for this clone. The chain uses TRBV7-3 and TRBJ2-1; 8 bases match TRBD2. The CDR3 is made up of 13 amino acids. Germline V lookup: CDR1 SGHTA, CDR2 FQGTGA. V was clipped by 7 bases and J by 7 bases; unmatched bases: 6. Written as DNA, the CDR3 is TGTGCCAGCACCTCGGTAGCGGGAAATGAGCAGTTCTTC. Encoded protein: CASTSVAGNEQFF.

On this clone: At one end the junction does not follow the germline gene, possibly because of a read error. The same CDR3 is also encoded by other DNA sequences in this sample. This rearrangement joins TRBV11-2 to TRBJ2-1; a weak D match, TRBD2 (6 bases). This CDR3 is built from 13 residues. CDR1 SGHAT and CDR2 FQNNGV come from the germline V gene. The CDR3 coding sequence is TGTGCTAGCAGCTTCGGGACTCAGGCTGAGCAGTTCTTC. This encodes CASSFGTQAEQFF.

The V and J genes are TRBV7-2 and TRBJ1-4, with D maybe TRBD1 (5 bases). Germline assignment: CDR1 SGHTA and CDR2 FQGNSA. Between the trimmed V and J ends, which lost 4 bases and 8 bases, there was a span of 17 bases. The CDR3 covers 15 residues. The CDR3 protein is CASSSGITPGEKLFF. Here the CDR3 DNA reads TGTGCCAGCAGCTCAGGGATAACCCCCGGCGAAAAACTGTTTTTT.